Below are 5 T cell receptor beta chains sequenced from a single sample in a study of Ad26.COV2.S vaccination and SARS-CoV-2 variants. Sample treatment: some 20 received Ad26.COV2.S at low or high dose, single or two shots; several received placebo; per-sample allocation not given. Day 63 after the first vaccine or placebo injection was the time point for sampling. The method was immunoSEQ multiplex PCR; TCRdb's version includes in-frame clones alone and lacks a portion of them. Of roughly 350,000 clones in the sample, around 86% were seen once. This specimen consisted of peripheral blood, obtained in a trial of Ad26.COV2.S vaccine versus placebo. These receptors were collected from a person between 18 and 65 years old who received the Ad26.COV2.S COVID-19 vaccine or a placebo.

The CDR3 reads CASRTTLNTEAFF. The CDR3 DNA sequence: TGTGCCAGTAGGACCACTCTGAACACTGAAGCTTTCTTT. The rearrangement links TRBV19 to TRBJ1-1, with D hard to call. The CDR3 loop spans 13 amino acids. Germline V lookup: CDR1 LNHDA, CDR2 SQIVND (reference sequence). V lost 6 bases and J lost 0, with 8 bases in between. Filled out from reference TRBV19 and TRBJ1-1, the complete variable domain reads DGGITQSPKYLFRKEGQNVTLSCEQNLNHDAMYWYRQDPGQGLRLIYYSQIVNDFQKGDIAEGYSVSREKKESFPLTVTSAQKNPTAFYLCASRTTLNTEAFFGQGTRLTVV.

This clone was recorded only once. J is TRBJ2-7 and V is TRBV30; possible D gene TRBD1, 6 bases. Germline V CDR1 and CDR2: GTSNPN, SVGIG (reference sequence). This CDR3 is built from 11 residues. V lost 5 bases to trimming and J lost 4 bases, with 9 bases between them. CDR3 region: CAWGGQYEQYF. The CDR3 DNA reads TGTGCCTGGGGCGGACAGTACGAGCAGTACTTC.

V usage is TRBV5-4 and J usage is TRBJ1-1; D uncertain. The CDR3 loop spans 12 amino acids. Germline lookup yields CDR1 SGHNT and CDR2 YYREEE (reference sequence). The V end lost 0 bases, the J end lost 7 bases, and 7 bases lay between the germline ends. The CDR3 here is CASSLDGNEAFF. CDR3 in DNA: TGTGCCAGCAGCTTGGACGGGAATGAAGCTTTCTTT. Combining the CDR3 with reference TRBV5-4 and TRBJ1-1 gives the whole variable domain ETGVTQSPTHLIKTRGQQVTLRCSSQSGHNTVSWYQQALGQGPQFIFQYYREEENGRGNFPPRFSGLQFPNYSSELNVNALELDDSALYLCASSLDGNEAFFGQGTRLTVV.

This chain connects TRBV5-6 to TRBJ2-1; 9 bases are a match to TRBD2. Germline lookup yields CDR1 SGHDT and CDR2 YYEEEE. The junction had 2 bases not matched to a gene; V was cut back by 0 bases and J by 7 bases. This CDR3 is built from 14 residues. DNA of the CDR3: TGTGCCAGCAGCTTGGAGACTAGCGGAAATGAGCAGTTCTTC. It specifies CASSLETSGNEQFF.

The V gene is TRBV6-5, the J gene TRBJ1-2, with 7 bases lining up with TRBD1. The CDR3 has 13 amino acids. J gave up 8 bases and V 6 bases, and 9 bases lay outside the gene matches. Per germline, CDR1 MNHEY and CDR2 SVGAGI. The DNA of the CDR3 is TGTGCCAGCAGGCGTGACAGGGTCGACGGCTACACCTTC. Its protein product is CASRRDRVDGYTF.